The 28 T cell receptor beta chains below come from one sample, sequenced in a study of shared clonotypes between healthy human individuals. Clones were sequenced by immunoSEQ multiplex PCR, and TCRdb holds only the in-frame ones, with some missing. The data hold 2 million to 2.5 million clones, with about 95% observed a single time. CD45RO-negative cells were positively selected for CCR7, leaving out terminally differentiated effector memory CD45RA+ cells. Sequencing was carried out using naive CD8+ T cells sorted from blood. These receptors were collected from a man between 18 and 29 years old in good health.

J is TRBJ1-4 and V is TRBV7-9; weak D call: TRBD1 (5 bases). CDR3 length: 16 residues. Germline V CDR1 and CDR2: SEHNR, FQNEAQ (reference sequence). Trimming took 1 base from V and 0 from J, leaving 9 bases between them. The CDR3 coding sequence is TGTGCCAGCAGCTTAGGGGACCCTTCAACTAATGAAAAACTGTTTTTT. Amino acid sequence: CASSLGDPSTNEKLFF. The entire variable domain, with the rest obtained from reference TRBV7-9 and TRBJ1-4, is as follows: DTGVSQNPRHKITKRGQNVTFRCDPISEHNRLYWYRQTLGQGPEFLTYFQNEAQLEKSRLLSDRFSAERPKGSFSTLEIQRTEQGDSAMYLCASSLGDPSTNEKLFFGSGTQLSVL.

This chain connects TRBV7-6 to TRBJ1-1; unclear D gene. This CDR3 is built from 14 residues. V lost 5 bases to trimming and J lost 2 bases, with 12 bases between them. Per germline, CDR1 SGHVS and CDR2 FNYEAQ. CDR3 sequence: CASSPGSINTEAFF. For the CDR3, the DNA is TGTGCCAGCAGCCCTGGCAGCATTAACACTGAAGCTTTCTTT.

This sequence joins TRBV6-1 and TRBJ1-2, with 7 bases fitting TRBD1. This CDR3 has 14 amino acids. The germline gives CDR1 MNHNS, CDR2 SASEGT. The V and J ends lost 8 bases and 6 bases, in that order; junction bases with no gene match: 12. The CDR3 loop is CASGKTGTADGYTF. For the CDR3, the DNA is TGTGCCAGCGGCAAAACCGGGACAGCGGATGGCTACACCTTC.

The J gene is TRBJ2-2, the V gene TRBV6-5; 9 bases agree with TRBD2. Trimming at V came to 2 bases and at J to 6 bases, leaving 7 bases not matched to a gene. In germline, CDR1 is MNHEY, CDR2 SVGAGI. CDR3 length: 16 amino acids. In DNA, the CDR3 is TGTGCCAGCAGTTACCTGGGGATAGCGGGAGCCGGGGAGCTGTTTTTT. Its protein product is CASSYLGIAGAGELFF.

CDR3 protein: CASKAGQGDQPQHF. DNA for the CDR3: TGTGCCAGCAAGGCAGGACAGGGGGATCAGCCCCAGCATTTT. The chain employs TRBV6-5 and TRBJ1-5; 10 positions agree with TRBD1. The V gene end was trimmed by 7 bases and the J gene end by 5 bases; junction bases not matched to a gene: 5. CDR3 length equals 14 residues. Germline values: CDR1 MNHEY, CDR2 SVGAGI.

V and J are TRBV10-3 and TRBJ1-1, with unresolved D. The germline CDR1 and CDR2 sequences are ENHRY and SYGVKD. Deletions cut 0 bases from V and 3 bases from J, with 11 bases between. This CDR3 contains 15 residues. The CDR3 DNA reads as TGTGCCATCAGTGAGTCGGCACCAGGAGACACTGAAGCTTTCTTT. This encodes CAISESAPGDTEAFF.

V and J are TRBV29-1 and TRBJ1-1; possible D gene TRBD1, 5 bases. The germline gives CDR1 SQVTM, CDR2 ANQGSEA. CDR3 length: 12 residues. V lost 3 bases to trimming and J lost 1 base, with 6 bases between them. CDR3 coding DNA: TGCAGCGTTGACGGGGCGAACACTGAAGCTTTCTTT. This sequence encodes CSVDGANTEAFF.

The CDR3 coding sequence is TGCGCCAGCAGCCCGGACGACAGGGTCACCTCCTACGAGCAGTACTTC. It encodes CASSPDDRVTSYEQYF. The chain carries TRBV5-1 and TRBJ2-7; 7 bases match TRBD1. The CDR3 is made up of 16 amino acids. V gave up 4 bases and J gave up 0 bases; unmatched junction bases: 10. Germline values: CDR1 SGHRS, CDR2 YFSETQ.

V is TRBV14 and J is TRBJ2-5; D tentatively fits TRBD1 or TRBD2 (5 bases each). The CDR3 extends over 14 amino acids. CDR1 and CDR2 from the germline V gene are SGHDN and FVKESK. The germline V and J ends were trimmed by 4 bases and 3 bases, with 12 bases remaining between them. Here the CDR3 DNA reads TGTGCCAGCAGCCTTTGGGGGTCTGAAGAGACCCAGTACTTC. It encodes CASSLWGSEETQYF. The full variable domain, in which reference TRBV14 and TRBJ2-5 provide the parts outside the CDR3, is EAGVTQFPSHSVIEKGQTVTLRCDPISGHDNLYWYRRVMGKEIKFLLHFVKESKQDESGMPNNRFLAERTGGTYSTLKVQPAELEDSGVYFCASSLWGSEETQYFGPGTRLLVL.

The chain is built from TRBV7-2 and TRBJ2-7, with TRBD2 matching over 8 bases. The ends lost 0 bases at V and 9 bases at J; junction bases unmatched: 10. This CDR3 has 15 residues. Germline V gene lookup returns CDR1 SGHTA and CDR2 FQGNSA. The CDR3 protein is CASSLARTSPNAQYF. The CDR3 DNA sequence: TGTGCCAGCAGCTTAGCTAGGACTAGCCCTAACGCGCAGTACTTC. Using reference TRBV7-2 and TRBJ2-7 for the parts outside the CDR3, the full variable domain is GAGVSQSPSNKVTEKGKDVELRCDPISGHTALYWYRQSLGQGLEFLIYFQGNSAPDKSGLPSDRFSAERTGGSVSTLTIQRTQQEDSAVYLCASSLARTSPNAQYFGPGTRLTVT.

CDR3 amino acids: CASSFGPGAYTDTQYF. The DNA for the CDR3 is TGTGCCAGCAGTTTTGGGCCGGGGGCCTACACAGATACGCAGTATTTT. This sequence joins TRBV27 and TRBJ2-3, with D perhaps assigned TRBD1 or TRBD2 (6 bases each). The CDR3 totals 16 residues. Germline V gives CDR1 MNHEY, CDR2 SMNVEV (reference sequence). V lost 3 bases to trimming and J lost 2 bases, with 15 bases between them.

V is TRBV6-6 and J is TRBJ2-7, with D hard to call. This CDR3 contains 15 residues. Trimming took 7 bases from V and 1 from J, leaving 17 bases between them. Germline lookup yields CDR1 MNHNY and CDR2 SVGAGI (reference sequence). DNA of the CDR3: TGTGCCAGCAACTCCCCGCGGAACGGATCCTACGAGCAGTACTTC. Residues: CASNSPRNGSYEQYF.

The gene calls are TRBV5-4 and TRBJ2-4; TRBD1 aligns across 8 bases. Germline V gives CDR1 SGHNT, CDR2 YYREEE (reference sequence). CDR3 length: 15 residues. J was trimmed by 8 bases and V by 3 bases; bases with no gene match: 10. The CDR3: CASSSYVDRADIQYF. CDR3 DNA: TGTGCCAGCAGCTCCTATGTGGACAGGGCGGACATTCAGTACTTC.

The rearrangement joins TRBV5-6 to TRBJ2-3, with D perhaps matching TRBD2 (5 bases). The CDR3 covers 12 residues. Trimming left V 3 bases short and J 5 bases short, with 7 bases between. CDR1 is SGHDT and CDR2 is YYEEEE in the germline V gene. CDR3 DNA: TGTGCCAGCAGCTGGGGAGTAGATACGCAGTATTTT. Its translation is CASSWGVDTQYF.

The CDR3 loop reads CASSPQMGQEIYTF. The CDR3 DNA follows: TGTGCCAGCAGCCCCCAAATGGGACAGGAAATATACACCTTC. The V gene is TRBV7-2, the J gene TRBJ1-2; 8 bases line up with TRBD1. The ends lost 5 bases at V and 11 bases at J; junction bases unmatched: 13. The CDR3 has 14 residues. Germline lookup yields CDR1 SGHTA and CDR2 FQGNSA.

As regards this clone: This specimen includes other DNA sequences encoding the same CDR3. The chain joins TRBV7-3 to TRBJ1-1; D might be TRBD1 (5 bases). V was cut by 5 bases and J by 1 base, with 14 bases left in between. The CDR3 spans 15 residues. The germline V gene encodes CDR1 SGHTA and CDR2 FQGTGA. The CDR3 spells CASSPLGGANTEAFF. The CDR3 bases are TGTGCCAGCAGCCCCCTTGGGGGAGCGAACACTGAAGCTTTCTTT.

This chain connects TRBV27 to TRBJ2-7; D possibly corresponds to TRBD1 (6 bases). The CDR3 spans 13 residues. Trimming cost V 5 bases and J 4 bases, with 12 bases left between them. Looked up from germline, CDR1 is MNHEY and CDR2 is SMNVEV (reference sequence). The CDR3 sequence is CASSVTGMYEQYF. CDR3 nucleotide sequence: TGTGCCAGCAGTGTAACAGGGATGTACGAGCAGTACTTC.

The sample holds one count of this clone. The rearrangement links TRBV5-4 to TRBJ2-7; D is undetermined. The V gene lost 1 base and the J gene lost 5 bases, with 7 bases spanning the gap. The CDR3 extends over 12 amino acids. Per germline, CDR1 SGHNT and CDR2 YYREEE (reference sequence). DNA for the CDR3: TGTGCCAGCAGCTTGCAGGAAGACGAGCAGTACTTC. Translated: CASSLQEDEQYF.

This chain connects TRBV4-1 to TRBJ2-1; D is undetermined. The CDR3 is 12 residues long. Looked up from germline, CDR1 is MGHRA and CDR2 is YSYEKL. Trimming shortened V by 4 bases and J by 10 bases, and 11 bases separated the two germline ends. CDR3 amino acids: CASSRHATEQFF. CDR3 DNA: TGCGCCAGCAGCCGTCACGCTACAGAGCAGTTCTTC.

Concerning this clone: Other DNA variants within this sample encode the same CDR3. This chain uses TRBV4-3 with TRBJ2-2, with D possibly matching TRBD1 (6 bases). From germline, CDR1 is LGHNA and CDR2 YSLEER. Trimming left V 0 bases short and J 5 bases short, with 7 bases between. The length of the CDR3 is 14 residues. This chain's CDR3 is CASSQEGGTGELFF. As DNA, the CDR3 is TGCGCCAGCAGCCAAGAAGGGGGAACCGGGGAGCTGTTTTTT.

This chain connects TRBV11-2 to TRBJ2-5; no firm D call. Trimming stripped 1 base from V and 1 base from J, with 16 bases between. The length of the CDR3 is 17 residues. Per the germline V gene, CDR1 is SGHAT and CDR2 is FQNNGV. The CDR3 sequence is CASSLGSEGPSQETQYF. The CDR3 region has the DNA TGTGCCAGCAGCTTAGGCTCGGAAGGGCCATCCCAAGAGACCCAGTACTTC.

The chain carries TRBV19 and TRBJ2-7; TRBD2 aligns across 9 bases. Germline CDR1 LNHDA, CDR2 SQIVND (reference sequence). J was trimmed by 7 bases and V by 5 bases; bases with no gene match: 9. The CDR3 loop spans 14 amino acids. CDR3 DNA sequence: TGTGCCAGTAGTGAGGCGGGAGGGCCGGAGGAGCAGTACTTC. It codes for CASSEAGGPEEQYF.

Here the CDR3 reads CASSAPGQGGNEQFF. In DNA, the CDR3 is TGTGCCAGCAGTGCCCCGGGACAGGGGGGGAATGAGCAGTTCTTC. V is TRBV6-1 and J is TRBJ2-1, with 11 positions matching TRBD1. Germline CDR1 MNHNS, CDR2 SASEGT. With V trimmed by 4 bases and J by 7 bases, 6 bases remained unmatched. The CDR3 length is 15 residues.

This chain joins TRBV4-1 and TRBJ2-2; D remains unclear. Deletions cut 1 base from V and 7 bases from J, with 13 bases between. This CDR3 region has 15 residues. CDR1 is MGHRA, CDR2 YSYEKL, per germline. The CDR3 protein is CASSQGTPADGELFF. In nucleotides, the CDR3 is TGCGCCAGCAGCCAAGGAACGCCCGCCGACGGGGAGCTGTTTTTT.

CDR3 in DNA: TGTGCCAGCAGCTTTAGCGGGGGTTTGGATACGCAGTATTTT. Protein: CASSFSGGLDTQYF. The rearrangement uses TRBV5-4 and TRBJ2-3, with 9 bases matching TRBD2. The J segment lost 6 bases and the V segment lost 2 bases, leaving 4 bases of the junction unmatched. The CDR3 is made up of 14 amino acids. Germline assignment: CDR1 SGHNT and CDR2 YYREEE (reference sequence).

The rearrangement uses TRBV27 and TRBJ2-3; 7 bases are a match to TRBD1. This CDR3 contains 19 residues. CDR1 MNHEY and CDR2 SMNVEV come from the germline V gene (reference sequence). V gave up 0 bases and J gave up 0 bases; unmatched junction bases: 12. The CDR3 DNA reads TGTGCCAGCAGTTTATCGAGTTGGACAGGAGTTCCTAGCACAGATACGCAGTATTTT. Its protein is CASSLSSWTGVPSTDTQYF.

The CDR3 DNA reads as TGTGCCAGCACCTTCTACGGGAGGGGCGGCTACGAGCAGTACTTC. Protein product: CASTFYGRGGYEQYF. This chain uses TRBV6-5 with TRBJ2-7, with TRBD2 matching over 8 bases. The trim removed 7 bases at V and 3 bases at J, leaving 11 bases unmatched. The germline CDR1 and CDR2 sequences are MNHEY and SVGAGI. The CDR3 length is 15 residues.

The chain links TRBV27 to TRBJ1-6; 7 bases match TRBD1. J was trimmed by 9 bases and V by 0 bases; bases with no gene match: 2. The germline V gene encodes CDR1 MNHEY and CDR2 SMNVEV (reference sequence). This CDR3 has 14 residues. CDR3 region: CASSLSDRSSPLHF. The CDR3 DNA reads TGTGCCAGCAGTTTATCGGACAGGAGTTCACCCCTCCACTTT.